The rows below give T cell receptor beta chains drawn from one sample of a study of shared clonotypes between healthy human individuals. Profiled with immunoSEQ multiplex PCR; TCRdb holds only in-frame clones, not every one. The sample has roughly 2.5 million clones; roughly nine tenths are singletons. Specimen: naive CD4+ T cells sorted from blood. The receptor source for this set is a man aged 18 to 30 in good health. Each CDR3 is given with its conserved first and last residue. The D gene is left open where the match is weak. Clone size is stated in some rows and not others, as once, few, many or a class when expanded.

size	V	D	J	DNA	CDR3
once	TRBV4-2	TRBD2	TRBJ2-5	TGTGCCAGCAGCCCGAGACTAGCGGGAGAGACCCAGTACTTC	CASSPRLAGETQYF
once	TRBV6-5	TRBD1	TRBJ2-7	TGTGCTAGCAGTTACAGGACGACAGGGGGTGGCTACGAGCAGTACTTC	CASSYRTTGGGYEQYF
-	TRBV5-6	-	TRBJ1-2	TGTGCCAGCAGCGTGGGGACTCTCTATGGCTACACCTTC	CASSVGTLYGYTF
-	TRBV10-1	-	TRBJ2-7	TGCGCCAGCAGTGAGTCGGGACGGGCGGAGCAGTACTTC	CASSESGRAEQYF
-	TRBV27	TRBD2	TRBJ2-5	TGTGCCAGCAGTGTGTGGCAATCGTCTAGCGGGAAAGAGACCCAGTACTTC	CASSVWQSSSGKETQYF
-	TRBV27	-	TRBJ1-5	TGTGCCAGCAGTTTACGGTGGTATCAGCCCCAGCATTTT	CASSLRWYQPQHF
-	TRBV25-1	TRBD1	TRBJ2-1	TGTGCCAGCAGTGCCCGACAGGGAATGACCTACAATGAGCAGTTCTTC	CASSARQGMTYNEQFF
once	TRBV4-3	TRBD2	TRBJ2-3	TGCGCCAGCAGCCAAGCTACACCGGGAGCGGGGGCCAGCACAGATACGCAGTATTTT	CASSQATPGAGASTDTQYF
-	TRBV9	-	TRBJ1-1	TGTGCCAGCAGCGTAGGACCGAAGAACACTGAAGCTTTCTTT	CASSVGPKNTEAFF
-	TRBV6-5	-	TRBJ2-1	TGTGCCACCAGGAATGGGCCCCAGTACGGGGATGAGCAGTTCTTC	CATRNGPQYGDEQFF
-	TRBV7-9	-	TRBJ1-1	TGTGCCAGCAGCTTAGGGGCCATTCCTATCTTT	CASSLGAIPIF
-	TRBV27	TRBD1	TRBJ2-2	TGTGCCAGCACCAGAACTCAGGGGGCGGGCACCGGGGAGCTGTTTTTT	CASTRTQGAGTGELFF
-	TRBV30	-	TRBJ2-7	TGTGCCTGCCTGAGACATACCTCCTACGAGCAGTACTTC	CACLRHTSYEQYF
once	TRBV10-3	-	TRBJ2-3	TGTGCCATCAGTGAGTCCGTTACTAGCACAGATACGCAGTATTTT	CAISESVTSTDTQYF
-	TRBV4-2	TRBD2	TRBJ2-7	TGTGCCAGCAGCTCGATGGGGGGGGACGAGCAGTACTTC	CASSSMGGDEQYF
-	TRBV2	TRBD1	TRBJ1-1	TGTGCCAGCAATCGGGACAGCCTGAACACTGAAGCTTTCTTT	CASNRDSLNTEAFF